The 11 T cell receptor beta chains listed next were all sequenced from one sample in a study of blood T cell repertoires in COVID-19. Sequencing was performed with immunoSEQ multiplex PCR; in TCRdb, only in-frame clones are kept and a portion is missing. The repertoire holds 350,000 to 400,000 clones, with around 87% as singletons. The sample was peripheral blood. These TCRs come from a man younger than 30 with active or convalescent COVID-19.

The chain is built from TRBV7-3 and TRBJ2-7; D perhaps matches TRBD1 (5 bases). The CDR3 sequence is 13 residues long. Germline CDR1 reads SGHTA; CDR2 reads FQGTGA. The V end was cut by 4 bases, the J end by 4 bases, with 11 bases between. The CDR3 protein is CASSWTAGYEQYF. DNA for the CDR3: TGTGCCAGCAGCTGGACGGCAGGGTACGAGCAGTACTTC.

This chain connects TRBV6-5 to TRBJ2-7; 8 bases map to TRBD1. CDR3 length: 14 residues. Germline V gives CDR1 MNHEY, CDR2 SVGAGI. The trim removed 7 bases at V and 0 bases at J, leaving 5 bases unmatched. The CDR3 DNA follows: TGTGCCAGCAAGCGGACAGGGTCCTCCTACGAGCAGTACTTC. Protein: CASKRTGSSYEQYF.

The chain couples TRBV4-1 to TRBJ2-7; D may be TRBD2 (6 bases). The CDR3 has 17 amino acids. Trimming pared 4 bases from V and 0 bases from J, leaving 19 bases between. The germline CDR1 and CDR2 sequences are MGHRA and YSYEKL. CDR3: CASSRAPFPGVSYEQYF. CDR3 coding DNA: TGCGCCAGCAGCCGAGCTCCCTTTCCGGGGGTCTCCTACGAGCAGTACTTC.

CDR3 loop: CASSQQDEQFF. Here the CDR3 DNA reads TGTGCCAGCAGTCAACAGGATGAGCAGTTCTTC. V usage is TRBV25-1 and J usage is TRBJ2-1; a possible D gene is TRBD1 (5 bases). Trimming stripped 5 bases from V and 8 bases from J, with 7 bases between. The V gene's germline CDR1 is MGHDK and CDR2 SYGVNS. The CDR3 is 11 residues long.

A word on this clone: The identical CDR3 is also encoded by other nucleotide sequences in the sample. The CDR3: CSVRGYNEQFF. Here the CDR3 DNA reads TGCAGCGTTCGGGGGTACAATGAGCAGTTCTTC. The rearrangement links TRBV29-1 to TRBJ2-1, with D possibly being TRBD2 (6 bases). The CDR3 sequence is 11 residues long. The germline V gene has CDR1 SQVTM and CDR2 ANQGSEA. V gave up 5 bases and J gave up 4 bases, with 6 bases separating them.

V usage is TRBV5-6 and J usage is TRBJ2-7, with 8 bases matching TRBD1. This CDR3 spans 15 amino acids. Germline loops: CDR1 SGHDT, CDR2 YYEEEE. The J segment lost 4 bases and the V segment lost 0 bases, leaving 6 bases of the junction unmatched. CDR3: CASSLVGRGLYEQYF. The CDR3, as DNA: TGTGCCAGCAGCTTGGTAGGCAGGGGGCTTTACGAGCAGTACTTC.

This chain links TRBV19 with TRBJ1-5; 9 positions agree with TRBD1. V was clipped by 9 bases and J by 2 bases; unmatched bases: 11. Germline V lookup: CDR1 LNHDA, CDR2 SQIVND (reference sequence). The CDR3 length is 16 residues. The CDR3 is CASQNRGQGRNQPQHF. In DNA form, the CDR3 reads TGTGCCAGCCAAAATAGGGGACAGGGACGCAATCAGCCCCAGCATTTT. The whole variable domain, filled in from reference TRBV19 and TRBJ1-5, reads DGGITQSPKYLFRKEGQNVTLSCEQNLNHDAMYWYRQDPGQGLRLIYYSQIVNDFQKGDIAEGYSVSREKKESFPLTVTSAQKNPTAFYLCASQNRGQGRNQPQHFGDGTRLSIL.

The J gene is TRBJ2-1, the V gene TRBV24-1; 8 bases align to TRBD2. Losses at the gene ends were 2 bases for V and 3 bases for J; bases not matched to a gene: 11. Germline loops: CDR1 KGHDR, CDR2 SFDVKD. This CDR3 has 18 amino acids. CDR3 sequence (DNA): TGTGCCACCAGTGATTCCCCGGGTAGCGGGAATATCTACAATGAGCAGTTCTTC. Translation gives CATSDSPGSGNIYNEQFF.

The chain employs TRBV9 and TRBJ2-2, with 10 bases that match TRBD1. With 0 bases clipped from V and 3 bases from J, the junction kept 2 bases outside the gene matches. CDR1 and CDR2 (germline): SGDLS, YYNGEE. The CDR3 consists of 16 residues. DNA of the CDR3: TGTGCCAGCAGCGTAGTAGGGACAGGGGACACCGGGGAGCTGTTTTTT. It codes for CASSVVGTGDTGELFF.

The chain uses TRBV28 and TRBJ1-4, with 7 bases matching TRBD1. Trimming removed 6 bases from V and 5 bases from J; junction bases left unmatched: 6. Germline V gene sequence: CDR1 MDHEN, CDR2 SYDVKM. The CDR3 runs to 14 residues. CDR3 sequence: CASRPGQTNEKLFF. As DNA, the CDR3 is TGTGCCAGCAGACCGGGACAGACAAATGAAAAACTGTTTTTT.

In the case of this clone: Different DNA sequences within this sample yield the same CDR3. The CDR3 loop reads CASSYGHSYEQYF. The CDR3 DNA reads TGTGCCAGCAGTTACGGCCACTCCTACGAGCAGTACTTC. The rearrangement uses TRBV6-5 and TRBJ2-7; no reliable D call. This CDR3 is 13 amino acids long. The germline CDR1 and CDR2 sequences are MNHEY and SVGAGI. Trimming removed 2 bases from V and 0 bases from J, with 5 bases in between.